The rows below give T cell receptor beta chains drawn from one sample of a study of shared clonotypes between healthy human individuals. Using immunoSEQ multiplex PCR, the repertoire was profiled, and TCRdb retains in-frame clones only, with some absent. The sample consists of roughly 2.1 million clones, about 93% of them appearing once. The sequenced sample was naive CD8+ T cells from PBMCs. These receptors came from a man in his late teens or twenties in good health. Some clones in this sample may be carry-over from other donors' samples. CDR3s include the opening cysteine and the closing phenylalanine or tryptophan. A D gene is named only where the DNA matches it firmly. Expanded clones get a size class; other rows say once, few or many, or leave the size out.

TRBV7-6,-,once,TRBJ1-3,TGTGCCAGCAGCTCTCGAGGGGGGCCTGGAAACACCATATATTTT,CASSSRGGPGNTIYF
TRBV4-1,-,-,TRBJ2-5,TGCGCCAGCAGCCAAAATTCCCGCCTTCAAGAGACCCAGTACTTC,CASSQNSRLQETQYF
TRBV7-8,-,-,TRBJ1-2,TGTGCCAGCAGCTTGCGGGACATGACTCCCCCTAACTATGGCTACACCTTC,CASSLRDMTPPNYGYTF
TRBV7-9,-,-,TRBJ1-5,TGTGCCAGCAGCTTAGAAGGCAGGGACAGCAATCAGCCCCAGCATTTT,CASSLEGRDSNQPQHF
TRBV7-9,TRBD1,-,TRBJ2-7,TGTGCCAGCAGCTTAAAACTTACCGGGACAGGGGGTAGCTCCGAGCAGTACTTC,CASSLKLTGTGGSSEQYF
TRBV2,TRBD2,once,TRBJ2-1,TGTGCCAGCAGTGATAAAACTAGCGGACACAATGAGCAGTTCTTC,CASSDKTSGHNEQFF
TRBV9,-,few,TRBJ1-1,TGTGCCAGCAGCGTAGGTCAGGGACCGAACACTGAAGCTTTCTTT,CASSVGQGPNTEAFF
TRBV28,-,-,TRBJ1-4,TGTGCCAGCAGACCTGGCCGACAGCTTGTTTGGGAAAAACTGTTTTTT,CASRPGRQLVWEKLFF
TRBV4-1,-,-,TRBJ2-1,TGCGCCAGCAGCCAAGGGACTGAGAGGGCCTACAATGAGCAGTTCTTC,CASSQGTERAYNEQFF
TRBV7-9,-,-,TRBJ2-4,TGTGCCAGCAGCTGGTCCGGGGACATTCAGTACTTC,CASSWSGDIQYF
TRBV9,-,-,TRBJ1-1,TGTGCCAGCAGCGTAGCTGGGGGCGAGAATGAAGCTTTCTTT,CASSVAGGENEAFF
TRBV5-4,-,few,TRBJ2-1,TGTGCCAGCAGCTTGCTCAATGAGCAGTTCTTC,CASSLLNEQFF
TRBV4-1,-,-,TRBJ1-5,TGCGCCAGCAGCCGGATTGGCAGCAATCAGCCCCAGCATTTT,CASSRIGSNQPQHF
TRBV2,-,-,TRBJ2-7,TGTGCCAGCAGTGAGGGACCCTACGAGCAGTACTTC,CASSEGPYEQYF
TRBV9,TRBD2,-,TRBJ2-3,TGTGCCAGCAGCGTAGTGGGTAGCGGGATCCCCACAGATACGCAGTATTTT,CASSVVGSGIPTDTQYF
TRBV27,-,-,TRBJ1-3,TGTGCCAGCAGTTTCCGAGGGCCTGGAAACACCATATATTTT,CASSFRGPGNTIYF